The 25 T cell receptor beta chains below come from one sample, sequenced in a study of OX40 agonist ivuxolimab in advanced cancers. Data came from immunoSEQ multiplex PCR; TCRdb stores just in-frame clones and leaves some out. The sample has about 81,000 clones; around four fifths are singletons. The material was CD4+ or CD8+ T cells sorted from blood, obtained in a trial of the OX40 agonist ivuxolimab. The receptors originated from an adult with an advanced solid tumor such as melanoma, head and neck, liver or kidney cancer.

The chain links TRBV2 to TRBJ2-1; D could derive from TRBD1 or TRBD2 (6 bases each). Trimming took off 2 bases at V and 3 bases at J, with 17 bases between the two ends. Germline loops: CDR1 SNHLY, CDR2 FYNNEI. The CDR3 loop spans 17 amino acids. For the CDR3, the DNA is TGTGCCAGCAGTGAAACCCCCGGGGGCTCTGTCTACAATGAGCAGTTCTTC. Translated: CASSETPGGSVYNEQFF.

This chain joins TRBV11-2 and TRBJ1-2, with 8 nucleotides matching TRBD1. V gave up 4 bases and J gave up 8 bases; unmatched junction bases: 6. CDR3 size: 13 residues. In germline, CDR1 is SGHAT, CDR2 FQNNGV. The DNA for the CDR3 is TGTGCCAGCAGCTCCCTGACAGGGGAGGGCTACACCTTC. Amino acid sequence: CASSSLTGEGYTF. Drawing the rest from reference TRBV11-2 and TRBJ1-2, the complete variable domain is EAGVAQSPRYKIIEKRQSVAFWCNPISGHATLYWYQQILGQGPKLLIQFQNNGVVDDSQLPKDRFSAERLKGVDSTLKIQPAKLEDSAVYLCASSSLTGEGYTFGSGTRLTVV.

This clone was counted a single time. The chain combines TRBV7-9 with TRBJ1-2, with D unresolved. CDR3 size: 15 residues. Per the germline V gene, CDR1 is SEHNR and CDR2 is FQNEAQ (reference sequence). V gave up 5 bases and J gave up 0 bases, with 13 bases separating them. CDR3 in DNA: TGTGCCAGCAGCCCAGCCAGCCTCTCTAACTATGGCTACACCTTC. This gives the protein CASSPASLSNYGYTF.

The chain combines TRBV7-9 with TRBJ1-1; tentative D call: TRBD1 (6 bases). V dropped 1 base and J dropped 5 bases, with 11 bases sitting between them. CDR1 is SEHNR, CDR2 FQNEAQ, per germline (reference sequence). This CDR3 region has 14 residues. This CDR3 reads CASSLDGGRTEAFF. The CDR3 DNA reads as TGTGCCAGCAGCTTAGACGGGGGCCGGACTGAAGCTTTCTTT.

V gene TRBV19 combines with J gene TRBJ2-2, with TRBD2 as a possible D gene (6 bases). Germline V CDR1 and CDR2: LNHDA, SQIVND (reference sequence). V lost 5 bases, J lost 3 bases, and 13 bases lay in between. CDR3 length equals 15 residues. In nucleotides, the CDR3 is TGTGCCAGTAGTGCCGGACTACCCTACACCGGGGAGCTGTTTTTT. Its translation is CASSAGLPYTGELFF.

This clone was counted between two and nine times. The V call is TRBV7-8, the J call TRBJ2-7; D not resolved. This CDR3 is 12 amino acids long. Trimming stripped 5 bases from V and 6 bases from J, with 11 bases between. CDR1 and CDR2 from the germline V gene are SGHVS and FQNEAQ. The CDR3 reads CASSPHGREQYV. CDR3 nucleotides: TGTGCCAGCAGCCCCCACGGACGCGAGCAGTACGTC.

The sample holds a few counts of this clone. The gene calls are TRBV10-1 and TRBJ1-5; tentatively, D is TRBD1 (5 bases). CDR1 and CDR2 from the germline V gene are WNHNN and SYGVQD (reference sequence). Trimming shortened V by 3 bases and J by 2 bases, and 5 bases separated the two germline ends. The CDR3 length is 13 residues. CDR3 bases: TGCGCCAGCAGTGAACAGGGCAATCAGCCCCAGCATTTT. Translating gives CASSEQGNQPQHF.

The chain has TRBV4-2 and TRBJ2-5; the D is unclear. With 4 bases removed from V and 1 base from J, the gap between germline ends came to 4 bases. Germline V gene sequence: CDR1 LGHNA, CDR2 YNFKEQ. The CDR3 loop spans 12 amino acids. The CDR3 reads CASSPTQETQYF. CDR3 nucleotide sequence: TGTGCCAGCAGCCCGACCCAAGAGACCCAGTACTTC.

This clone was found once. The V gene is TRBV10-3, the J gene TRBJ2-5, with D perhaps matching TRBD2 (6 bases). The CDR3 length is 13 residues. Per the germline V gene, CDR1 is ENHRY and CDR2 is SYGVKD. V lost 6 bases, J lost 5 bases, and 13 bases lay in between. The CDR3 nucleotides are TGTGCCATCAGACGGGAGAGAACGGAGACCCAGTACTTC. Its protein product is CAIRRERTETQYF.

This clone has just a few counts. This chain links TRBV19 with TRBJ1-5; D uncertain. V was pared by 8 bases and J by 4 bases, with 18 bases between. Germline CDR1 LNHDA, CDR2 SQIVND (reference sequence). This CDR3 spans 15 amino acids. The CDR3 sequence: CASESLDRRNQPQHF. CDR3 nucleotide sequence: TGTGCCAGTGAAAGTCTGGACCGTCGAAATCAGCCCCAGCATTTT.

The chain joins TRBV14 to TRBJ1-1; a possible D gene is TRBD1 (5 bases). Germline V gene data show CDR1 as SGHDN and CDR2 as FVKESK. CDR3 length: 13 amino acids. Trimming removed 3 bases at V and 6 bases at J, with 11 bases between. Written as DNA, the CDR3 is TGTGCCAGCAGCCACAGGGACCACGCTGAAGCTTTCTTT. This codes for CASSHRDHAEAFF. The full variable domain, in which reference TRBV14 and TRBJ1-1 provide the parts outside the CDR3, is EAGVTQFPSHSVIEKGQTVTLRCDPISGHDNLYWYRRVMGKEIKFLLHFVKESKQDESGMPNNRFLAERTGGTYSTLKVQPAELEDSGVYFCASSHRDHAEAFFGQGTRLTVV.

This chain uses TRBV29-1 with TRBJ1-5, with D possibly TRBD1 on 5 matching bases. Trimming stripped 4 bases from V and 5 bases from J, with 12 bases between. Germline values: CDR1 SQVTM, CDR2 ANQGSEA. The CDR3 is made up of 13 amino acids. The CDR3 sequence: CSVVAGADQPQHF. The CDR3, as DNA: TGCAGCGTTGTGGCTGGGGCGGATCAGCCCCAGCATTTT.

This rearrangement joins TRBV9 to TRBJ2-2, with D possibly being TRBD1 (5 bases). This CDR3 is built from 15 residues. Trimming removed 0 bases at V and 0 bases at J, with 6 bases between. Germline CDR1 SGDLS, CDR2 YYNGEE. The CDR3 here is CASSVAGSNTGELFF. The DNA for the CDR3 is TGTGCCAGCAGCGTAGCAGGGTCGAACACCGGGGAGCTGTTTTTT. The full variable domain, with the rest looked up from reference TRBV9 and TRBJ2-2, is DSGVTQTPKHLITATGQRVTLRCSPRSGDLSVYWYQQSLDQGLQFLIQYYNGEERAKGNILERFSAQQFPDLHSELNLSSLELGDSALYFCASSVAGSNTGELFFGEGSRLTVL.

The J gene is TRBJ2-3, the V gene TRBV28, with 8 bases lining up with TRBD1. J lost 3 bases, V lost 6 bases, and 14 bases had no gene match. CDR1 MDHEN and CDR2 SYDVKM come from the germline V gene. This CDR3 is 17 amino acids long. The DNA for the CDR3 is TGTGCCAGCAGCCGAGACAGGGGCGATGCCGTTACAGATACGCAGTATTTT. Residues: CASSRDRGDAVTDTQYF.

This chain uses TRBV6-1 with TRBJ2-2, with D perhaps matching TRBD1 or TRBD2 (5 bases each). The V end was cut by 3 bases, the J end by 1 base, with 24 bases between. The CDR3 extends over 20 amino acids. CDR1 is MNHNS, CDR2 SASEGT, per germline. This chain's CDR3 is CASSEDGRGARAVNTGELFF. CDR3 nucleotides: TGTGCCAGCAGTGAGGACGGTAGAGGGGCACGGGCGGTGAACACCGGGGAGCTGTTTTTT.

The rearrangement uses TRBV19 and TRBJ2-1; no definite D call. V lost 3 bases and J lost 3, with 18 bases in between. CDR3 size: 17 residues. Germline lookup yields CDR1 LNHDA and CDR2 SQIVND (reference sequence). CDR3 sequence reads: CASSIYRAEKGYNEQFF. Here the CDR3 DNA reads TGTGCCAGTAGTATTTACCGGGCAGAGAAAGGCTACAATGAGCAGTTCTTC.

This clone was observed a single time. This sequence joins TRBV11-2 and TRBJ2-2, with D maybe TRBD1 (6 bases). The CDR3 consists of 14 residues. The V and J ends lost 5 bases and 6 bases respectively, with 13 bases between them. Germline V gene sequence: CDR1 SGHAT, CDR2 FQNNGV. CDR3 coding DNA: TGTGCCAGCAGCCTAAACAGGGTCGCCGGGGAGCTGTTTTTT. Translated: CASSLNRVAGELFF.

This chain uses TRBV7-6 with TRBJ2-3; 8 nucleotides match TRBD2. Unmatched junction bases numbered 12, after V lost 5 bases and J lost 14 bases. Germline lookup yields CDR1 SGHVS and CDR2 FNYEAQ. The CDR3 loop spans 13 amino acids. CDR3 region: CASSPARRGAAYF. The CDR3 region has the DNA TGTGCCAGCAGCCCAGCGAGGCGGGGGGCGGCGTATTTT.

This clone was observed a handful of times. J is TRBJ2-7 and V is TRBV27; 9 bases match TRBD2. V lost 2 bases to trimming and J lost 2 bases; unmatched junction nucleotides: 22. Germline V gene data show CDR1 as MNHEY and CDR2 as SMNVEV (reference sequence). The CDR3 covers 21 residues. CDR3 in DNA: TGTGCCAGCAGTTTACCCCCGCGCCGGTTTGGTCTAGCGGGGCCCCCCTACGAGCAGTACTTC. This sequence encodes CASSLPPRRFGLAGPPYEQYF.

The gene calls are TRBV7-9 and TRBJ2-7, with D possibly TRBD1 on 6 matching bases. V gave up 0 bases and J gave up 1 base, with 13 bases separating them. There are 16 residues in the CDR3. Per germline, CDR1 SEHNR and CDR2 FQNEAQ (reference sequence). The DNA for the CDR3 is TGTGCCAGCAGCTTAGCGTTAGGGGGATCGTCCTACGAGCAGTACTTC. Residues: CASSLALGGSSYEQYF.

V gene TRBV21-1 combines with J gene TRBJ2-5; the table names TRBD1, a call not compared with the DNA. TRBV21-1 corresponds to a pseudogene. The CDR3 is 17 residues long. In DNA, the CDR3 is TGTGCCAGCAGCAAGTCTTCCGAATTGCAAACACAAGAGACCCAGTACTTC. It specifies CASSKSSELQTQETQYF.

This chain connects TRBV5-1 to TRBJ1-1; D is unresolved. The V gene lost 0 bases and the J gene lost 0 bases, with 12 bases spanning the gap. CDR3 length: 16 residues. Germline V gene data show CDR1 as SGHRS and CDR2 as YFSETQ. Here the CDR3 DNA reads TGCGCCAGCAGCTTGGATCCCGCCCAGATGAACACTGAAGCTTTCTTT. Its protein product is CASSLDPAQMNTEAFF.

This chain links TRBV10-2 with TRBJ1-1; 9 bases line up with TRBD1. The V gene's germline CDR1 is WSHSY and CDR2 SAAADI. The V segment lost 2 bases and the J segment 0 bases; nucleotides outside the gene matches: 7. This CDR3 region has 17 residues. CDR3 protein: CASSEVTGGFMNTEAFF. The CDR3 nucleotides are TGCGCCAGCAGTGAGGTGACAGGGGGTTTTATGAACACTGAAGCTTTCTTT.

This CDR3 reads CATSRDFDSNQPQHF. CDR3 DNA sequence: TGTGCCACCAGCAGAGATTTTGACAGCAATCAGCCCCAGCATTTT. This chain links TRBV15 with TRBJ1-5; unclear D gene. Germline V gene lookup returns CDR1 LNHNV and CDR2 YYDKDF (reference sequence). Trimming removed 0 bases at V and 1 base at J, with 7 bases between. CDR3 length equals 15 residues.

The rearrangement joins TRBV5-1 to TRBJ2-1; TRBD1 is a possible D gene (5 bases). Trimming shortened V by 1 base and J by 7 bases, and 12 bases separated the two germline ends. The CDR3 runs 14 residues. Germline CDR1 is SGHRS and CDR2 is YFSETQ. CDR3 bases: TGCGCCAGCAGCTTGTCTGGGGCTCGGAATGAGCAGTTCTTC. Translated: CASSLSGARNEQFF.